This T cell receptor beta chain was recorded in a study of T cell responses to AZD1222 COVID-19 vaccine. Sequencing was performed with immunoSEQ multiplex PCR; in TCRdb, only in-frame clones are kept and a portion is missing. The sample records about 150,000 clones, 75% to 95% being singletons. Concerning this clone: Its antigen remains unknown.

V lost 7 bases to trimming and J lost 6 bases, with 18 bases between them. The CDR3 runs to 14 residues. Per the germline V gene, CDR1 is MNHEY and CDR2 is SVGAGI. Study-wide findings and caveats: Dominant CD4 TCR responses targeted spike regions 160-218 and 743-854.

This material consisted of peripheral blood, taken 28 days after the second AZD1222 dose. This clonotype was obtained from an adult who received the AZD1222 COVID-19 vaccine. V usage is TRBV6-5 and J usage is TRBJ1-2; D remains unclear. The CDR3 DNA sequence: TGTGCCAGCAAGCAGGACCTGGCGGCGAATGGCTACACCTTC. Translation gives CASKQDLAANGYTF.